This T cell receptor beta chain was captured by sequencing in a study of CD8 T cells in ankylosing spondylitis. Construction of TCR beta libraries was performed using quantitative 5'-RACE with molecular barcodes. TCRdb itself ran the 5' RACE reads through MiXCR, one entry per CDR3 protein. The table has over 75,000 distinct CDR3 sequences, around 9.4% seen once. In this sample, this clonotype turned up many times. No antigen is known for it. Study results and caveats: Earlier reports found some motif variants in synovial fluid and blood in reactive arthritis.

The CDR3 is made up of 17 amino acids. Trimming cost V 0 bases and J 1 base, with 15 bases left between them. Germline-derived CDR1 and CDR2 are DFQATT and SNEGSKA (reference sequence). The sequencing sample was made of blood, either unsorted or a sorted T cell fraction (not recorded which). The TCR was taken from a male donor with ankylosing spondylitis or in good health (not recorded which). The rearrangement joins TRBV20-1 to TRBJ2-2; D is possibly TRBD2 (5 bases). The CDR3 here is CSAREVAGGWNTGELFF. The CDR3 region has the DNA TGCAGTGCTAGAGAGGTAGCAGGCGGGTGGAACACCGGGGAGCTGTTTTTT.